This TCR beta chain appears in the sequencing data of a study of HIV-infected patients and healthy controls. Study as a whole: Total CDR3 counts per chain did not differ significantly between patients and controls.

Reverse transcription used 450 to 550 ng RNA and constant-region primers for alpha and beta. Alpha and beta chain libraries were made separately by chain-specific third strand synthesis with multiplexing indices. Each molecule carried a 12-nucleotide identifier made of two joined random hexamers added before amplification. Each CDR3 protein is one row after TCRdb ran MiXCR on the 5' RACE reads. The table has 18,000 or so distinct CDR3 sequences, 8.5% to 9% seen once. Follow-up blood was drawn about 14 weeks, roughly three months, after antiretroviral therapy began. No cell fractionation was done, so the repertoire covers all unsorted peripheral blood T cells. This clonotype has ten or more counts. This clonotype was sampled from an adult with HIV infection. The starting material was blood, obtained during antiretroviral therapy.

CDR3 coding DNA: TGTGCCAGCAGCCCAGGGCAGGGACTAGTCTTGGAGACCCAGTACTTC. Its protein is CASSPGQGLVLETQYF. V gene TRBV6-5 combines with J gene TRBJ2-5, with TRBD2 identical over 8 bases. V shed 6 bases and J 5 bases; nucleotides not matched to a gene: 14. This CDR3 has 16 amino acids. The germline gives CDR1 MNHEY, CDR2 SVGAGI.